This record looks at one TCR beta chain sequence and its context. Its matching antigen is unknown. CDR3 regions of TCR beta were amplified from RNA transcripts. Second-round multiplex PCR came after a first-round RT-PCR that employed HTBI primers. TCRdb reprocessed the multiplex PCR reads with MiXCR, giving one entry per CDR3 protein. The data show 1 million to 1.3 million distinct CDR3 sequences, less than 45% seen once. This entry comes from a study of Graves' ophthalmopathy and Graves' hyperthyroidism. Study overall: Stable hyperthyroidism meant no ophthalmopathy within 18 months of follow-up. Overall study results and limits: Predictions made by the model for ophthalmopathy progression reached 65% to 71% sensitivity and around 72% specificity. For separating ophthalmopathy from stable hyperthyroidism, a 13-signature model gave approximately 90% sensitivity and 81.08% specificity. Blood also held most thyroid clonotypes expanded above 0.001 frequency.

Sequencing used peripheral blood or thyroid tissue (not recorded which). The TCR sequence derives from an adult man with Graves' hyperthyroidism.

CDR3 nucleotide sequence: TGTGCCAGCTCACCTCCGGGACTCCCGGTAGTACCTAATGAAAAACTGTTTTTT. Its translation: CASSPPGLPVVPNEKLFF. The chain is built from TRBV14 and TRBJ1-4, with D perhaps TRBD1 (5 bases). This CDR3 is built from 18 residues. Germline V CDR1 and CDR2: SGHDN, FVKESK. Trimming took off 8 bases at V and 3 bases at J, with 25 bases between the two ends.